The rows below give T cell receptor beta chains drawn from one sample of a study of blood T cell repertoires in COVID-19. Only in-frame clones appear in the TCRdb table, and some are missing; sequencing was by immunoSEQ multiplex PCR. The data show roughly 21,000 clones, about 86% seen once. Sequences were obtained from peripheral blood. The receptors come from a human donor with acute or convalescent COVID-19. The donor label of this sample is uncertain. Both conserved end residues are part of each CDR3. The D gene is left open where the match is weak. Size values are once, few and many counts, or a class for expanded clones, and some rows have none.

clone size: NA
V gene: TRBV19
J gene: TRBJ1-2
D gene: TRBD1
CDR3 DNA: TGTGCCAGTAGTGCGACAGGGGAGGTCTATGGCTACACCTTC
CDR3 protein: CASSATGEVYGYTF

clone size: NA
V gene: TRBV6-6
J gene: TRBJ2-6
D gene: NA
CDR3 DNA: TGTGCCAGCAGTACGAGTGTTACTGGGGCCAACGTCCTGACTTTC
CDR3 protein: CASSTSVTGANVLTF

clone size: NA
V gene: TRBV6-2/TRBV6-3
J gene: TRBJ1-1
D gene: NA
CDR3 DNA: TGTGCCAGCAGTTACTCGGAGTTTGAAGCTTTCTTT
CDR3 protein: CASSYSEFEAFF

clone size: NA
V gene: TRBV2
J gene: TRBJ1-5
D gene: TRBD1
CDR3 DNA: TGTGCCACCCGGGACAGGATTAATCAGCCCCAGCATTTT
CDR3 protein: CATRDRINQPQHF

clone size: NA
V gene: TRBV6-5
J gene: TRBJ2-7
D gene: NA
CDR3 DNA: TGTGCCAGCATAAGACAGGAATCCTACGAGCAGTACTTC
CDR3 protein: CASIRQESYEQYF

clone size: NA
V gene: TRBV25-1
J gene: TRBJ2-5
D gene: TRBD2
CDR3 DNA: TGTGCCAGCAGTGAATGGGGGGGGACTAGCGGATTCGAGACCCAGTACTTC
CDR3 protein: CASSEWGGTSGFETQYF

clone size: NA
V gene: TRBV9
J gene: TRBJ2-2
D gene: NA
CDR3 DNA: TGTGCCAGCAGCGTAAACCAGGCCTCCACCGGGGAGCTGTTTTTT
CDR3 protein: CASSVNQASTGELFF

clone size: NA
V gene: TRBV10-2
J gene: TRBJ1-2
D gene: NA
CDR3 DNA: TGCGCCAGCAGCGACGGGGGAAACTATGGCTACACCTTC
CDR3 protein: CASSDGGNYGYTF

clone size: NA
V gene: TRBV6-2/TRBV6-3
J gene: TRBJ2-2
D gene: TRBD2
CDR3 DNA: TGTGCCAGCAGTTACTCACTAGCGGGAGAAGAGCTGTTTTTT
CDR3 protein: CASSYSLAGEELFF

clone size: NA
V gene: TRBV29-1
J gene: TRBJ1-2
D gene: NA
CDR3 DNA: TGCAGCGTTGCAGCTCTGGACTCGTCTTCCTTC
CDR3 protein: CSVAALDSSSF

clone size: NA
V gene: TRBV19
J gene: TRBJ1-6
D gene: NA
CDR3 DNA: TGTGCCAGTAACGCGGAGGGGGGGCTGGATTCACCCCTCCACTTT
CDR3 protein: CASNAEGGLDSPLHF

clone size: NA
V gene: TRBV6-1
J gene: TRBJ1-6
D gene: TRBD1
CDR3 DNA: TGTGCCAGCAGTGAATTTTCCCAGGGGGCGGCGATTTCACCCCTCCACTTT
CDR3 protein: CASSEFSQGAAISPLHF

clone size: NA
V gene: TRBV9
J gene: TRBJ1-4
D gene: TRBD1
CDR3 DNA: TGTGCCAGCAGCGTAGGGGGACAGATTATTGAAAAACTGTTTTTT
CDR3 protein: CASSVGGQIIEKLFF

clone size: NA
V gene: TRBV19
J gene: TRBJ2-1
D gene: TRBD2
CDR3 DNA: TGTGCGCGCGGGGGGGCCAATGAGCAGTTCTTC
CDR3 protein: CARGGANEQFF

clone size: NA
V gene: TRBV5-1
J gene: TRBJ1-1
D gene: NA
CDR3 DNA: TGCGCCAGCAGCTTGGGGGCCGGGGGGAACACTGAAGCTTTCTTT
CDR3 protein: CASSLGAGGNTEAFF

clone size: NA
V gene: TRBV4-1
J gene: TRBJ2-1
D gene: NA
CDR3 DNA: TGCGCCAGCAGCCGACCTCGGGAGAGGGTCTACAATGAGCAGTTCTTC
CDR3 protein: CASSRPRERVYNEQFF

clone size: few
V gene: TRBV18
J gene: TRBJ2-7
D gene: NA
CDR3 DNA: TGTGCCAGCTCACCCGAGCGACGTTACTCCTACGAGCAGTACTTC
CDR3 protein: CASSPERRYSYEQYF

clone size: once
V gene: TRBV6-6
J gene: TRBJ2-7
D gene: NA
CDR3 DNA: TGTGCCAGCAGTTACTCGATGGGCACCGAGCAGTACTTC
CDR3 protein: CASSYSMGTEQYF

clone size: once
V gene: TRBV5-1
J gene: TRBJ1-2
D gene: NA
CDR3 DNA: TGCGCCAGCAGCTTGACTTCGACAGGCAACTATGGCTACACCTTC
CDR3 protein: CASSLTSTGNYGYTF

clone size: NA
V gene: TRBV27
J gene: TRBJ2-2
D gene: NA
CDR3 DNA: TGTGCCAGCGGCGACTGGACAAGACACGACAGCGGGGAGCTGTTTTTT
CDR3 protein: CASGDWTRHDSGELFF

clone size: few
V gene: TRBV5-1
J gene: TRBJ1-5
D gene: TRBD1
CDR3 DNA: TGCGCCAGCAGCGGATCGGGACAGAATAATCAGCCCCAGCATTTT
CDR3 protein: CASSGSGQNNQPQHF

clone size: NA
V gene: TRBV11-2
J gene: TRBJ2-7
D gene: NA
CDR3 DNA: TGTGCCAGCAGCCTAGGAAGAGGGGAGCAGTACTTC
CDR3 protein: CASSLGRGEQYF

clone size: NA
V gene: TRBV6-5
J gene: TRBJ1-5
D gene: TRBD1
CDR3 DNA: TGTGCCAGCAGCCGGACAGGGGGTGGCAATCAGCCCCAGCATTTT
CDR3 protein: CASSRTGGGNQPQHF

clone size: NA
V gene: TRBV7-9
J gene: TRBJ2-1
D gene: NA
CDR3 DNA: TGTGCCAGCAGCTTAGACATTACCGGGAATGAGCAGTTCTTC
CDR3 protein: CASSLDITGNEQFF

clone size: NA
V gene: TRBV6-5
J gene: TRBJ2-1
D gene: NA
CDR3 DNA: TGTGCCAGCAGTTCCACCCGGGCGGAGCGGGACAATGAGCAGTTCTTC
CDR3 protein: CASSSTRAERDNEQFF

clone size: NA
V gene: TRBV6-6
J gene: TRBJ2-3
D gene: NA
CDR3 DNA: TGTGCCAGCAGTTACGCGGGGACCGGCACAGATACGCAGTATTTT
CDR3 protein: CASSYAGTGTDTQYF

clone size: NA
V gene: TRBV5-1
J gene: TRBJ2-7
D gene: TRBD1
CDR3 DNA: TGCGCCAGCAGCCCAATACAGGGGACGGGATACGAGCAGTACTTC
CDR3 protein: CASSPIQGTGYEQYF